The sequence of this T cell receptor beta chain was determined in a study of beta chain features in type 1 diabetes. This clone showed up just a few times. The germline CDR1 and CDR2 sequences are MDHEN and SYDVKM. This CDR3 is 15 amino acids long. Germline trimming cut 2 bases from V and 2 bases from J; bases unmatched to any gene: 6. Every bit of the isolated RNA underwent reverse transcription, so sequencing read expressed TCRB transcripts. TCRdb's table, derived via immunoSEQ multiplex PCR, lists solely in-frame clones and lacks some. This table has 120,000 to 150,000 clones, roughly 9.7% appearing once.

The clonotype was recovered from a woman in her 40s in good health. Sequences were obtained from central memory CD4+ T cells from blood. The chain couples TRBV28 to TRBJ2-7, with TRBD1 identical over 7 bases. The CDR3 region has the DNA TGTGCCAGCAGTTTAACGACAGGGAGAACCTACGAGCAGTACTTC. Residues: CASSLTTGRTYEQYF.